This T cell receptor beta chain derives from a study of blood T cell repertoires in COVID-19. In the study overall: Both acute and convalescent COVID-19 samples were obtained from the United States, Italy and Spain. Nucleic acid was either cDNA or gDNA, and it came from T cells, B-cell-depleted T cells, or PBMCs.

Per the study methods: By means of reference gene primer amplification, nucleated cell counts were estimated. The method was immunoSEQ multiplex PCR; TCRdb's version includes in-frame clones alone and lacks a portion of them. The V and J calls and clone size come from that table; D and trimming were worked out from the DNA. The sample carries 85,000 to 120,000 clones, 70% to 75% recorded once. The CDR3 contains 16 residues. Germline CDR1 and CDR2: KGHSH and LQKENI. The V gene lost 1 base and the J gene lost 2 bases, with 15 bases spanning the gap. The gene calls are TRBV18 and TRBJ2-7; weak D call: TRBD1 (5 bases). Sequenced: peripheral blood. The receptor was isolated from a human donor with acute or convalescent COVID-19. The donor label of this sample is uncertain. CDR3 residues: CASSPRPEDNPYEQYF. For the CDR3, the DNA is TGTGCCAGCTCACCACGGCCCGAGGACAACCCCTACGAGCAGTACTTC. Looking up the rest from reference TRBV18 and TRBJ2-7 gives the full variable domain: NAGVMQNPRHLVRRRGQEARLRCSPMKGHSHVYWYRQLPEEGLKFMVYLQKENIIDESGMPKERFSAEFPKEGPSILRIQQVVRGDSAAYFCASSPRPEDNPYEQYFGPGTRLTVT.